Below, 5 T cell receptor beta chains from the same sample are listed, as sequenced in a study of shared clonotypes between healthy human individuals. Profiling relied on immunoSEQ multiplex PCR, and the TCRdb table lists in-frame clones only, not all of them. The table records around 1.1 million clones, around 78% of them present only once. The sample comprised memory CD4+ T cells from PBMCs. As to subset: CD45RA-negative fraction. The receptor set was obtained from a man aged 18 to 30 in good health. Some clones in this sample may be carry-over from other donors' samples.

V is TRBV7-3 and J is TRBJ2-7; 7 bases align to TRBD1. The junction had 2 bases not matched to a gene; V was cut back by 5 bases and J by 1 base. The CDR3 sequence is 13 residues long. Per germline, CDR1 SGHTA and CDR2 FQGTGA. The CDR3 reads CASSLRGSYEQYF. The DNA for the CDR3 is TGTGCCAGCAGCCTCAGGGGGTCCTACGAGCAGTACTTC.

The chain couples TRBV5-4 to TRBJ2-3; no firm D call. Germline V gene lookup returns CDR1 SGHNT and CDR2 YYREEE (reference sequence). CDR3 size: 16 residues. With 4 bases removed from V and 2 bases from J, the gap between germline ends came to 17 bases. The CDR3 coding sequence is TGTGCCAGCAGCCCAGGTAGACTGGGTTACACAGATACGCAGTATTTT. Encoded protein: CASSPGRLGYTDTQYF.

This clone has just a few counts. This chain uses TRBV7-3 with TRBJ2-7, with D perhaps matching TRBD2 (6 bases). Germline assignment: CDR1 SGHTA and CDR2 FQGTGA. Trimming stripped 5 bases from V and 5 bases from J, with 22 bases between. This CDR3 has 16 residues. CDR3 bases: TGTGCCAGCAGCCCTACGGGGGTCGATAGCTTCCACGAGCAGTACTTC. Encoded protein: CASSPTGVDSFHEQYF.

The V gene is TRBV5-6, the J gene TRBJ1-2, with TRBD1 identical over 12 bases. With V trimmed by 5 bases and J by 8 bases, 7 bases remained unmatched. This CDR3 spans 14 amino acids. Germline V CDR1 and CDR2: SGHDT, YYEEEE. CDR3 sequence reads: CASSRRDRGPGYTF. CDR3 in DNA: TGTGCCAGCAGTCGCCGGGACAGGGGGCCCGGCTACACCTTC.

In this sample, this clone turned up once. V and J are TRBV10-2 and TRBJ2-1; 12 nucleotides line up with TRBD2. V lost 7 bases and J lost 7; bases outside the gene matches: 11. The germline gives CDR1 WSHSY, CDR2 SAAADI. The CDR3 totals 16 residues. The CDR3 region has the DNA TGCGCCAGCAATTCACTAGGACTAGCGGGAAGGAATGAGCAGTTCTTC. Translation: CASNSLGLAGRNEQFF.